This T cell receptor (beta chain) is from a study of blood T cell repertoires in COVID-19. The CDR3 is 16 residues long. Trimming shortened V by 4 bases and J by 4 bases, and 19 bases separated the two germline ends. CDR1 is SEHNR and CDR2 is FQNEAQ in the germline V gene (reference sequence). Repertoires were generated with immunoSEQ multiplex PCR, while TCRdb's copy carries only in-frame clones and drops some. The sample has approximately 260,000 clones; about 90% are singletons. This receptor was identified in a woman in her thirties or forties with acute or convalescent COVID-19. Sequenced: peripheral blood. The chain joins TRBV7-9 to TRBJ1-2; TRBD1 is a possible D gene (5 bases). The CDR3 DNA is TGTGCCAGCAGCTCGGTGGGCCGCAGGGTTGTCTATGGCTACACCTTC. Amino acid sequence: CASSSVGRRVVYGYTF.